This T cell receptor (beta chain) was obtained from a study of identical twins. Study observations and caveats: Modeled out-of-frame TCR alpha sharing in monozygotic twins fell below observed levels. Zero-insertion analyses might be partly confounded by invariant T cells like MAIT and iNKT. Beta out-of-frame twin sharing showed a weaker excess.

A template switching step contributed a universal primer site, while unique molecular identifiers were present in the cDNA. One entry per CDR3 protein, called by TCRdb with MiXCR from the 5' RACE reads. The sample has 300,000 or so distinct CDR3 sequences; roughly 9.7% are singletons. This clonotype was seen repeatedly, ten times or more. Its antigen is not identified. This sample was also put to use in a study of yellow fever vaccine responses in identical twins.

What was sequenced was CD8+ T cells sorted from blood. This receptor was taken from a woman aged 18-29 years in good health.

CDR3 sequence reads: CASSSRTGDYEQYF. DNA of the CDR3: TGTGCCAGCAGCTCGCGGACGGGAGACTACGAGCAGTACTTC. The rearrangement joins TRBV28 to TRBJ2-7, with a possible D match to TRBD2 (6 bases). Trimming pared 6 bases from V and 3 bases from J, leaving 15 bases between. Germline CDR1 MDHEN, CDR2 SYDVKM. The CDR3 extends over 14 amino acids.